A selection of T cell receptor beta chains follows, all from one sample in a study of T cells after yellow fever vaccination. Via MiXCR, TCRdb re-called the 5' RACE reads, giving one row per CDR3 protein. Seen here are around 530,000 distinct CDR3 sequences, around 16% observed once, and the top ten hold 15% to 20%. The starting material was PBMCs, obtained around 5 days after the first yellow fever vaccination. All receptors derive from a man between 18 and 29 years old who received the YFV17D yellow fever vaccine. The CDR3 runs from the conserved cysteine through the conserved F or W. The D gene is left open where the match is weak. Rows give clone size only sometimes, using once, few, many, or a class for an expanded clone.

D gene,J gene,V gene,clone size,CDR3 protein,CDR3 DNA
TRBD1,TRBJ1-6,TRBV4-1,NA,CASSQEGTGLGVSNSPLHF,TGCGCCAGCAGCCAAGAAGGGACAGGGCTTGGGGTATCGAATTCACCCCTCCACTTT
NA,TRBJ1-1,TRBV18,few,CASSPPSSERSEAFF,TGTGCCAGCTCACCACCCAGCTCGGAGAGGAGTGAAGCTTTCTTT
NA,TRBJ2-2,TRBV12-3/TRBV12-4,many,CASSWGAPPGELFF,TGTGCCAGCAGTTGGGGGGCGCCTCCCGGGGAGCTGTTTTTT
NA,TRBJ1-6,TRBV5-1,few,CASSLEGRYSPLHF,TGCGCCAGCAGCTTAGAAGGTCGTTATTCACCCCTCCACTTT
NA,TRBJ2-3,TRBV30,few,CAWSGAGADTQYF,TGTGCCTGGAGTGGGGCAGGGGCAGATACGCAGTATTTT
TRBD2,TRBJ2-3,TRBV9,NA,CASSVVGGNTDTQYF,TGTGCCAGCAGCGTAGTGGGGGGGAACACAGATACGCAGTATTTT
NA,TRBJ2-5,TRBV4-2,NA,CASSQWGGNQETQYF,TGTGCCAGCAGCCAATGGGGGGGCAACCAAGAGACCCAGTACTTC
NA,TRBJ2-5,TRBV18,few,CASSPGEFQETQYF,TGTGCCAGCTCACCCGGGGAGTTCCAAGAGACCCAGTACTTC
NA,TRBJ2-1,TRBV4-1,NA,CASSQAMNNEQFF,TGCGCCAGCAGCCAAGCTATGAACAATGAGCAGTTCTTC
TRBD1,TRBJ2-5,TRBV20-1,NA,CSARDYTGGGETQYF,TGCAGTGCTAGAGATTACACAGGGGGAGGAGAGACCCAGTACTTC
NA,TRBJ2-2,TRBV5-1,few,CASKSGPSSNTGELFF,TGCGCCAGCAAATCGGGCCCCTCTTCGAACACCGGGGAGCTGTTTTTT
TRBD1,TRBJ2-7,TRBV18,few,CASSPTDRGGEQYF,TGTGCCAGCTCACCGACCGACAGGGGCGGTGAGCAGTACTTC
TRBD1,TRBJ2-1,TRBV28,NA,CASSFGGTGFYNEQFF,TGTGCCAGCAGTTTCGGCGGGACAGGGTTTTACAATGAGCAGTTCTTC
NA,TRBJ2-1,TRBV10-3,NA,CAISEQQTPYNEQFF,TGTGCCATCAGTGAGCAGCAGACCCCTTACAATGAGCAGTTCTTC
TRBD1,TRBJ1-5,TRBV12-3/TRBV12-4,many,CASRTGTGSNQPQHF,TGTGCCAGCAGGACCGGGACAGGGAGCAATCAGCCCCAGCATTTT
NA,TRBJ1-5,TRBV18,NA,CASSPDRGAWAQPQHF,TGTGCCAGCTCACCAGATCGGGGCGCCTGGGCTCAGCCCCAGCATTTT
NA,TRBJ1-5,TRBV5-1,few,CASSLGWEQPQHF,TGCGCCAGCAGCTTGGGTTGGGAGCAGCCCCAGCATTTT
NA,TRBJ2-3,TRBV6-2/TRBV6-3,NA,CASSYSNFRENTDTQYF,TGTGCCAGCAGTTATTCGAACTTCAGGGAGAACACAGATACGCAGTATTTT
TRBD1,TRBJ2-5,TRBV6-1,few,CASRPTGGQETQYF,TGTGCCAGCAGGCCCACAGGGGGACAAGAGACCCAGTACTTC
TRBD1,TRBJ2-5,TRBV5-1,many,CASSQGTGQETQYF,TGCGCCAGCAGCCAAGGGACAGGTCAAGAGACCCAGTACTTC
TRBD2,TRBJ2-5,TRBV5-1,few,CASSLLSSGGYQETQYF,TGCGCCAGCAGCTTGCTCTCTAGCGGGGGCTACCAAGAGACCCAGTACTTC
NA,TRBJ1-5,TRBV24-1,NA,CATSRDTYQPQHF,TGTGCCACCAGTCGGGACACCTATCAGCCCCAGCATTTT
NA,TRBJ1-2,TRBV7-9,NA,CASTSGGNYGYTF,TGTGCCAGCACCTCGGGGGGGAACTATGGCTACACCTTC
TRBD2,TRBJ2-3,TRBV6-5,NA,CASSFPQLAGDIDTQYF,TGTGCCAGCAGTTTCCCCCAACTAGCGGGGGACATAGATACGCAGTATTTT
NA,TRBJ2-4,TRBV7-9,NA,CASSRGGEDIQYF,TGTGCCAGCAGCCGGGGTGGTGAAGACATTCAGTACTTC
TRBD2,TRBJ2-2,TRBV3-1,NA,CASTPGGPGELFF,TGTGCCAGCACCCCGGGGGGTCCCGGGGAGCTGTTTTTT
NA,TRBJ1-6,TRBV6-1,few,CASSDKKGAIQYNSPLHF,TGTGCCAGCAGTGATAAAAAAGGGGCCATCCAATATAATTCACCCCTCCACTTT